A single sample is the source of the 14 T cell receptor beta chains below, sequenced in a study of quantifying T cell responses using KT2 cells. Looking at the study overall: Reverse transcription used primers in the TCR alpha and beta constant regions.

Each cDNA got a UMI-containing oligo ligated at its 3' end. The first PCR ran approximately 4 cycles with an equimolar RC1.1 and RC1.2 beta primer mix. Using its own MiXCR run on the UMI-ligation and nested PCR reads, TCRdb lists one record per CDR3 protein. The data show 39,000 or so distinct CDR3 sequences, approximately 17% seen once. The specimen was PBMCs spiked with cells of the T cell clone KT2. These receptors came from a human donor.

Regarding this clonotype: One end of the junction fails to match germline, which may point to a read error. V gene TRBV11-1 combines with J gene TRBJ1-1; D is uncertain. The CDR3 has 14 amino acids. CDR1 is SGHAT, CDR2 FQDESV, per germline (reference sequence). The CDR3 region is CTSSLGPGGTEAFF. CDR3 DNA sequence: TGTACCAGCAGCTTAGGGCCGGGAGGCACTGAAGCTTTCTTT.

The chain employs TRBV27 and TRBJ1-5; weak D call: TRBD1 (6 bases). Trimming removed 6 bases at V and 7 bases at J, with 13 bases between. Germline assignment: CDR1 MNHEY and CDR2 SMNVEV (reference sequence). This CDR3 comprises 13 residues. DNA for the CDR3: TGTGCCAGCAGCACTGAGGGGGACCAGCCCCAGCATTTT. Translated: CASSTEGDQPQHF.

In its sample, this clonotype was seen a few times. The rearrangement uses TRBV20-1 and TRBJ1-4; TRBD1 matches 10 bases. After removal of 5 bases from V and 6 bases from J, the junction contained 6 bases not matched to a gene. CDR3 length: 14 amino acids. Per the germline V gene, CDR1 is DFQATT and CDR2 is SNEGSKA (reference sequence). CDR3 region: CSAQSGTGDEKLFF. The DNA of the CDR3 is TGCAGTGCTCAATCCGGGACAGGGGATGAAAAACTGTTTTTT.

The chain couples TRBV24-1 to TRBJ2-6, with D possibly being TRBD1 (5 bases). The CDR3 has 17 residues. CDR1 is KGHDR and CDR2 is SFDVKD in the germline V gene. Trimming took 4 bases from V and 3 from J, leaving 15 bases between them. The CDR3 coding sequence is TGTGCCACCAGTGAAGCAACAGGCCCCAGTGGGGCCAACGTCCTGACTTTC. It yields the protein CATSEATGPSGANVLTF.

This clonotype was detected many times. The chain combines TRBV6-4 with TRBJ2-3, with 13 bases lining up with TRBD2. V was clipped by 2 bases and J by 4 bases; unmatched bases: 0. Germline-derived CDR1 and CDR2 are MRHNA and SNTAGT. This CDR3 is 15 amino acids long. This CDR3 reads CASSDTSGGADTQYF. The CDR3 coding sequence is TGTGCCAGCAGTGACACTAGCGGGGGGGCAGATACGCAGTATTTT.

This chain uses TRBV15 with TRBJ2-3; 7 bases fit TRBD2. Losses at the gene ends were 0 bases for V and 1 base for J; bases not matched to a gene: 1. The germline gives CDR1 LNHNV, CDR2 YYDKDF (reference sequence). The CDR3 contains 15 residues. This CDR3 reads CATSREAGGTDTQYF. Written as DNA, the CDR3 is TGTGCCACCAGCAGAGAGGCGGGGGGCACAGATACGCAGTATTTT.

This clonotype was seen a few times. The chain links TRBV5-4 to TRBJ1-4; TRBD1 agrees at 7 bases. The junction had 10 bases not matched to a gene; V was cut back by 6 bases and J by 8 bases. The CDR3 has 14 amino acids. Germline CDR1 is SGHNT and CDR2 is YYREEE (reference sequence). CDR3 sequence: CASTFDREEEKLFF. CDR3 sequence (DNA): TGTGCCAGCACCTTTGACAGGGAGGAGGAAAAACTGTTTTTT.

At least ten counts were recorded for this clonotype. The chain has TRBV5-4 and TRBJ2-7; TRBD1 is a possible D gene (5 bases). With 3 bases removed from V and 0 bases from J, the gap between germline ends came to 10 bases. CDR1 is SGHNT, CDR2 YYREEE, per germline (reference sequence). The CDR3 is made up of 14 amino acids. This CDR3 reads CASSSRQSSYEQYF. DNA of the CDR3: TGTGCCAGCAGCTCCCGACAGAGCTCCTACGAGCAGTACTTC.

This clonotype was found a few times. The gene calls are TRBV12-3 or TRBV12-4 and TRBJ2-7; 10 nucleotides align to TRBD2. This CDR3 spans 19 amino acids. The J segment lost 0 bases and the V segment lost 3 bases, leaving 14 bases of the junction unmatched. The CDR3 nucleotides read TGTGCCAGCAGTTTTCGAGGGCTAGCGGGAGCTACCAGCTCCTACGAGCAGTACTTC. As protein: CASSFRGLAGATSSYEQYF.

This chain links TRBV2 with TRBJ2-7; 10 positions match TRBD1. Germline loops: CDR1 SNHLY, CDR2 FYNNEI. There are 16 residues in the CDR3. The junction had 14 bases not matched to a gene; V was cut back by 7 bases and J by 5 bases. The CDR3 DNA reads TGTGCCAGCAAATTCCGCTCGGGACAGGGGCACCACGAGCAGTACTTC. Its protein is CASKFRSGQGHHEQYF.

The genes are TRBV20-1 and TRBJ1-2; 11 nucleotides align to TRBD1. CDR1 and CDR2 from the germline V gene are DFQATT and SNEGSKA (reference sequence). Trimming cost V 5 bases and J 3 bases; bases outside gene matches: 11. CDR3 length: 16 amino acids. Here the CDR3 reads CSARSSGQGADYGYTF. The CDR3 DNA follows: TGCAGTGCTCGATCAAGTGGACAGGGGGCGGACTATGGCTACACCTTC.

This clonotype was picked up many times. The CDR3: CASSFGQGALPTYNEQFF. The DNA for the CDR3 is TGTGCCAGTAGTTTTGGACAGGGGGCCCTGCCGACCTACAATGAGCAGTTCTTC. V is TRBV19 and J is TRBJ2-1; 11 positions agree with TRBD1. CDR3 length: 18 residues. After removal of 5 bases from V and 2 bases from J, the junction contained 11 bases not matched to a gene. CDR1 is LNHDA, CDR2 SQIVND, per germline (reference sequence).

The chain joins TRBV27 to TRBJ1-1, with D maybe TRBD1 (5 bases). Per germline, CDR1 MNHEY and CDR2 SMNVEV (reference sequence). CDR3 length equals 15 residues. Trimming took off 1 base at V and 4 bases at J, with 13 bases between the two ends. CDR3: CASSLLERGGTEAFF. CDR3 bases: TGTGCCAGCAGTTTATTGGAACGGGGGGGCACTGAAGCTTTCTTT.

This clonotype showed up many times. V gene TRBV24-1 combines with J gene TRBJ2-1, with D hard to call. Germline V CDR1 and CDR2: KGHDR, SFDVKD. This CDR3 region has 13 residues. V gave up 4 bases and J gave up 3 bases, with 6 bases separating them. The CDR3 DNA reads TGTGCCACCAGTGACAGTCGCTACAATGAGCAGTTCTTC. The encoded protein is CATSDSRYNEQFF.